The source of this TCR beta chain is a study of T cell changes during pregnancy in multiple sclerosis. This clone appeared once. The J segment lost 3 bases and the V segment lost 2 bases, leaving 6 bases of the junction unmatched. The germline V gene encodes CDR1 SGHRS and CDR2 YFSETQ. The CDR3 sequence is 15 residues long. Some clones are missing from TCRdb's copy, which holds only in-frame ones; the method was immunoSEQ multiplex PCR. The sample has tens of thousands of clones; roughly nine tenths are singletons. The rearrangement joins TRBV5-1 to TRBJ2-7; 9 nucleotides line up with TRBD1. This clonotype originated in a female donor with multiple sclerosis, enrolled in a pregnancy study. Material: peripheral blood, obtained before pregnancy. The CDR3 protein is CASSFGQGIFYEQYF. CDR3 DNA: TGCGCCAGCAGCTTTGGACAGGGGATCTTCTACGAGCAGTACTTC.